A selection of T cell receptor beta chains follows, all from one sample in a study of T-cell reconstitution after alpha-beta-depleted transplantation in children. Each CDR3 protein is one row after TCRdb ran MiXCR on the PCR reads. The sample lists under 450,000 distinct CDR3 sequences, about a sixth occurring once. The sample consisted of PBMCs, mostly from graft donor cells, taken 360 days after TCRalphabeta/CD19-depleted stem cell transplant. The receptor set was obtained from a boy under two years old who had a stem cell transplant for Wiskott-Aldrich syndrome, so the T cells may come from the graft donor. The CDR3 runs from the conserved cysteine through the conserved F or W. A D gene is named only where the DNA matches it firmly. Clone size appears in some rows only: once, few, many, or a class for an expanded clone.

size	V	D	J	DNA	CDR3
NA	TRBV7-2	NA	TRBJ1-5	TGTGCCAGCAGCTTAGCGCAGGGTTATAGCAATCAGCCCCAGCATTTT	CASSLAQGYSNQPQHF
NA	TRBV5-1	TRBD2	TRBJ2-1	TGCGCCAGCAGCTTGTTAGCGGGAGTAGGGCTGGGTGAGCAGTTCTTC	CASSLLAGVGLGEQFF
NA	TRBV4-1	NA	TRBJ2-4	TGCGCCAGCAGCCAAGATCGGGGAGCCCCGGCCAAAAACATTCAGTACTTC	CASSQDRGAPAKNIQYF
NA	TRBV20-1	NA	TRBJ2-1	TGCAGTGCTAGTAGGTTAATCCACAATGAGCAGTTCTTC	CSASRLIHNEQFF
few	TRBV5-1	TRBD1	TRBJ2-7	TGCGCCAGCAGCTCGTCACACAGGGGACCCTCGTACTCCTACGAGCAGTACTTC	CASSSSHRGPSYSYEQYF
NA	TRBV5-1	NA	TRBJ2-1	TGCGCCAGCAGAACTGCCTGGGCGATCGCCTACAATGAGCAGTTCTTC	CASRTAWAIAYNEQFF
few	TRBV7-9	TRBD2	TRBJ2-5	TGTGCCAGCAGCTATGCTTTCAGCGGGGGGAACCAAGAGACCCAGTACTTC	CASSYAFSGGNQETQYF
NA	TRBV7-2	NA	TRBJ1-2	TGTGCCAGCAGAGAACAGGGACGGTCGGGCGGCTACACCTTC	CASREQGRSGGYTF
NA	TRBV7-8	TRBD1	TRBJ2-1	TGTGCCAGCAGCTCGTACAGGGGGCGATGGGGCGATGAGCAGTTCTTC	CASSSYRGRWGDEQFF
many	TRBV24-1	TRBD2	TRBJ2-5	TGTGCCACCAGTGACCGGCAGCGGGGACAAGAGACCCAGTACTTC	CATSDRQRGQETQYF
few	TRBV5-1	TRBD2	TRBJ2-7	TGCGCCAGCAGCTTGGGACTAGCGGGAGGGTCCTACGAGCAGTACTTC	CASSLGLAGGSYEQYF
few	TRBV2	NA	TRBJ2-5	TGTGCCAGCAGCGACGGCCCCCCTGGAGAGACCCAGTACTTC	CASSDGPPGETQYF
few	TRBV6-2/TRBV6-3	NA	TRBJ2-1	TGTGCCAGCAGTCTACGGGAGATGTTGGCGGGACGCAATGAGCAGTTCTTC	CASSLREMLAGRNEQFF
NA	TRBV5-1	TRBD2	TRBJ2-7	TGCGCCAGCAGCCGGGGGGGATCGAACTACGAGCAGTACTTC	CASSRGGSNYEQYF
many	TRBV11-2	NA	TRBJ2-5	TGTGCCAGCAGCTTAGGTGTGGGGGGCCGACTACAAGAGACCCAGTACTTC	CASSLGVGGRLQETQYF
many	TRBV4-3	NA	TRBJ1-2	TGCGCCAGCAGCCAAGATTTGTCCGGGACGTTGAGGGTCTATGGCTACACCTTC	CASSQDLSGTLRVYGYTF
few	TRBV29-1	NA	TRBJ1-1	TGCAGCGTGGACGGGTTTTGGTCGATGAACACTGAAGCTTTCTTT	CSVDGFWSMNTEAFF
NA	TRBV12-3/TRBV12-4	NA	TRBJ2-6	TGTGCCAGCAGCTTGTATCGGGGACTCGGGGCCAACGTCCTGACTTTC	CASSLYRGLGANVLTF
few	TRBV25-1	TRBD1	TRBJ2-1	TGTGCCAGCAGTGACCAGGGACAGGGGGCCTACAATGAGCAGTTCTTC	CASSDQGQGAYNEQFF
many	TRBV7-2	TRBD2	TRBJ2-7	TGTGCCAGCAGTTTTAGCGGGAGGTACGAGCAGTACTTC	CASSFSGRYEQYF
NA	TRBV7-9	NA	TRBJ2-3	TGTGCCAGCAGCCTCAGGGGCCTGGGTAGCACAGATACGCAGTATTTT	CASSLRGLGSTDTQYF
few	TRBV4-3	NA	TRBJ2-5	TGCGCCAGCAGCCAAGACCTACTAGCCGGTGCCCAAGAGACCCAGTACTTC	CASSQDLLAGAQETQYF